What follows describes a single T cell receptor beta chain. The sample belongs to a study of TIL therapy for anti-PD-1-resistant metastatic lung cancer. Time point meaning: pre-treatment sample, taken before nivolumab and TIL therapy. The immunoSEQ assay was v3. TCRdb keeps only in-frame clones here, not all; method: immunoSEQ multiplex PCR. The data contain 45,000 to 75,000 clones, 80% to 90% of them singletons. This CDR3 has 14 residues. Germline loops: CDR1 SGHNT, CDR2 YENEEA. Trimming pared 2 bases from V and 5 bases from J, leaving 9 bases between. Source: blood, taken at baseline. The sequence derives from a person between 25 and 79 years old with non-small cell lung cancer. This chain links TRBV11-3 with TRBJ2-2, with D possibly TRBD2 on 5 matching bases. The CDR3, as DNA: TGTGCCAGCAGCTTAACTAGGGAAACCGGGGAGCTGTTTTTT. Translation: CASSLTRETGELFF.